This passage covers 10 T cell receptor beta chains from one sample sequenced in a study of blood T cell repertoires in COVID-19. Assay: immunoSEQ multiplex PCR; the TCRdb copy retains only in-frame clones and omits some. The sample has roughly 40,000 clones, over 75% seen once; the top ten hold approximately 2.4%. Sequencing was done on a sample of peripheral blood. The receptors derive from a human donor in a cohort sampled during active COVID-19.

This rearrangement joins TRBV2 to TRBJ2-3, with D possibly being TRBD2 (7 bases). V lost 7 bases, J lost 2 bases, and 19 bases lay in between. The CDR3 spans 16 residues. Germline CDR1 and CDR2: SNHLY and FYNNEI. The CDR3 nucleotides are TGTGCCAGCAATGCTAAATTGGGGGGGGCCACAGATACGCAGTATTTT. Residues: CASNAKLGGATDTQYF.

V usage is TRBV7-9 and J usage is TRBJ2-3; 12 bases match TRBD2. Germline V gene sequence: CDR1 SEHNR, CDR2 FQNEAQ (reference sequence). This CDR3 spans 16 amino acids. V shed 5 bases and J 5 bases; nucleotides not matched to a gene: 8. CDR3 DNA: TGTGCCAGCAGCATCGCTAGCGGGGGGGCTGGAGATACGCAGTATTTT. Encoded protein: CASSIASGGAGDTQYF.

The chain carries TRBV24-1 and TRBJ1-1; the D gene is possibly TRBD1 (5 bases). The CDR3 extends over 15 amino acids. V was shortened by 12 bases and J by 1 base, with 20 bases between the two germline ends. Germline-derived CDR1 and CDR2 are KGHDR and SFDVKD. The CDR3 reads CAAPAAQESNTEAFF. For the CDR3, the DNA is TGTGCCGCTCCTGCGGCACAGGAATCGAACACTGAAGCTTTCTTT.

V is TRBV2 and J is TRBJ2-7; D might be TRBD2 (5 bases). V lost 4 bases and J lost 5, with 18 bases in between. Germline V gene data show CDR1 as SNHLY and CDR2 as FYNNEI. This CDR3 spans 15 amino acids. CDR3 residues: CASSVGRTLSDEQYF. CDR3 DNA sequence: TGTGCCAGCAGTGTAGGGAGAACTCTTAGTGACGAGCAGTACTTC.

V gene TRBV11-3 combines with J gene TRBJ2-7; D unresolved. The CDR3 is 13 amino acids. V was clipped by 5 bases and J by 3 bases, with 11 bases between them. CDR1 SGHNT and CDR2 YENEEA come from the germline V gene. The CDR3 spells CASSRVQNYEQYF. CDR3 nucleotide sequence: TGTGCCAGCAGCCGAGTACAGAACTACGAGCAGTACTTC.

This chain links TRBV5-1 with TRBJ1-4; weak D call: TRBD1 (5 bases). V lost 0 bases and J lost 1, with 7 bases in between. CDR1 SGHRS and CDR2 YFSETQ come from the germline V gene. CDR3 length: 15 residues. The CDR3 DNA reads TGCGCCAGCAGCTTGGTGCAGGGAACTAATGAAAAACTGTTTTTT. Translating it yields CASSLVQGTNEKLFF.

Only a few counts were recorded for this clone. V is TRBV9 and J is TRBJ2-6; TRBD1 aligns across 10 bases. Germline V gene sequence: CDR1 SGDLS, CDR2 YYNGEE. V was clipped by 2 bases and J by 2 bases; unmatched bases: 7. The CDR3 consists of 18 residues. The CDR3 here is CASSVRAGQGAGANVLTF. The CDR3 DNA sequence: TGTGCCAGCAGCGTCAGAGCCGGACAGGGGGCTGGGGCCAACGTCCTGACTTTC.

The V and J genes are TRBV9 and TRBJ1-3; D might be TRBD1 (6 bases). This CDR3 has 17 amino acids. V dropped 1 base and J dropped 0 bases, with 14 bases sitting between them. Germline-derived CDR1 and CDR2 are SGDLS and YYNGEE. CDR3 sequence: CASSVSGGGNSGNTIYF. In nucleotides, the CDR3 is TGTGCCAGCAGCGTAAGCGGGGGGGGCAACTCTGGAAACACCATATATTTT.

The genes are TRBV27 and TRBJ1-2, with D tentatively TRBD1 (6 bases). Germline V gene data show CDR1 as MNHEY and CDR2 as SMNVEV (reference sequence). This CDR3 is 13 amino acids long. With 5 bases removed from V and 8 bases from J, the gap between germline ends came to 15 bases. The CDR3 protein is CASSIGQFRGYTF. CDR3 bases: TGTGCCAGCAGTATCGGACAGTTTCGGGGCTACACCTTC.

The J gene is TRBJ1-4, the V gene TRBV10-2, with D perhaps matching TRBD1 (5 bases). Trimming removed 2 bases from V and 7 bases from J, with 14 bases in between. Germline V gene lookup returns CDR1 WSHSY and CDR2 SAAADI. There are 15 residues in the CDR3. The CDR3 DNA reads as TGCGCCAGCAGTGAGCCGGGACTCACTCTTGAAAAACTGTTTTTT. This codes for CASSEPGLTLEKLFF.